Given below is one T cell receptor beta chain in context. Its antigen is currently unknown. This CDR3 region has 16 residues. Germline V gene sequence: CDR1 DFQATT, CDR2 SNEGSKA (reference sequence). Trimming took off 3 bases at V and 4 bases at J, with 19 bases between the two ends. The sample originates from a study of T cell repertoires in cytomegalovirus infection. Study-level background: Selected CMV epitopes included recently identified HLA-C-restricted ones as well as well-studied HLA-B-restricted ones. Indicated by public TCR beta signatures were CMV infection and matching HLA type.

General study points: Identification of carriers of CMV plus the relevant HLA was performed using cumulative public TCR beta family frequency. In two of eight donors, the top clonotype was HLA-C-restricted CMV-specific.

A single record per CDR3 protein comes from TCRdb applying MiXCR to the reads. The data contain around 710,000 distinct CDR3 sequences, about 27% of them seen just once; the ten biggest clones take up about an eighth. The source material was cultured CD8+ T cells from PBMCs, sampled from culture after CMV antigen stimulation. The V gene is TRBV20-1, the J gene TRBJ2-1; a possible D gene is TRBD1 (6 bases). The receptor was derived from a human donor in good health (CMV status not recorded). Some clones in this sample may be carry-over from other donors' samples. DNA for the CDR3: TGCAGTGCTAGGTCGCTGTCGGACAGTTCATACAATGAGCAGTTCTTC. Translating gives CSARSLSDSSYNEQFF.